Listed here are 30 T cell receptor beta chains from one sample, sequenced in a study of identical twins. TCRdb re-called the 5' RACE reads through MiXCR, storing one row per CDR3 protein. The profile shows about 390,000 distinct CDR3 sequences, 9% of them singletons. Sequences were obtained from naive T cells sorted from blood. Receptors were obtained from a woman aged 45-60 years in good health.

The chain couples TRBV15 to TRBJ2-1, with D perhaps matching TRBD1 or TRBD2 (6 bases each). The CDR3 length is 16 residues. Deletions cut 0 bases from V and 8 bases from J, with 17 bases between. Germline V gene lookup returns CDR1 LNHNV and CDR2 YYDKDF (reference sequence). The CDR3 DNA sequence: TGTGCCACCAGCAGAGATCTACCGGGGGCCGGAGATGAGCAGTTCTTC. Encoded protein: CATSRDLPGAGDEQFF.

This clonotype has only a few counts. V usage is TRBV10-3 and J usage is TRBJ1-2; 11 nucleotides match TRBD1. Looked up from germline, CDR1 is ENHRY and CDR2 is SYGVKD. Trimming removed 2 bases from V and 7 bases from J; junction bases left unmatched: 9. The CDR3 totals 16 residues. CDR3 DNA sequence: TGTGCCATCAGTGAGATCCTCGGACAGGGGGCGGGTGGCTACACCTTC. This gives the protein CAISEILGQGAGGYTF.

This clonotype was counted at least ten times. The chain has TRBV11-2 and TRBJ2-3; D is undetermined. CDR1 is SGHAT and CDR2 is FQNNGV in the germline V gene. Trimming removed 3 bases at V and 2 bases at J, with 3 bases between. The CDR3 contains 12 residues. CDR3 DNA: TGTGCCAGCAGCTTCGTCACAGATACGCAGTATTTT. It is translated as CASSFVTDTQYF.

This clonotype has ten or more counts. The chain carries TRBV12-3 or TRBV12-4 and TRBJ2-1; the D gene could be TRBD1 or TRBD2 (5 bases each). CDR3 size: 11 residues. V lost 6 bases and J lost 8, with 8 bases in between. CDR3 sequence (DNA): TGTGCCAGCAGCGGGGCCTATGAGCAGTTCTTC. Protein: CASSGAYEQFF.

This clonotype was observed a handful of times. The chain links TRBV20-1 to TRBJ1-6, with D maybe TRBD1 (5 bases). This CDR3 has 15 residues. The V end lost 3 bases, the J end lost 7 bases, and 16 bases lay between the germline ends. Per germline, CDR1 DFQATT and CDR2 SNEGSKA (reference sequence). CDR3: CSASPPGLMNSPLHF. In DNA, the CDR3 is TGCAGTGCTAGCCCCCCAGGGTTGATGAATTCACCCCTCCACTTT.

The chain has TRBV5-4 and TRBJ2-7; D remains ambiguous. CDR3 length: 13 residues. CDR1 is SGHNT and CDR2 is YYREEE in the germline V gene (reference sequence). V shed 5 bases and J shed 6 bases, with 15 bases lying between them. The CDR3 spells CASRKRGTVEQYV. The CDR3 DNA reads as TGTGCCAGCAGAAAGCGAGGTACCGTCGAGCAGTACGTC.

There are many counts of this clonotype. The chain joins TRBV29-1 to TRBJ2-7; D unclear. Germline V gene lookup returns CDR1 SQVTM and CDR2 ANQGSEA. CDR3 length equals 13 residues. Trimming removed 4 bases at V and 5 bases at J, with 15 bases between. The CDR3 coding sequence is TGCAGCGTTGTCGTACTCTTGGCCCACGAGCAGTACTTC. Its translation: CSVVVLLAHEQYF.

This clonotype appeared a few times. This sequence joins TRBV10-3 and TRBJ2-1, with D possibly called TRBD1 or TRBD2 (5 bases each). Germline CDR1 and CDR2: ENHRY and SYGVKD. V was trimmed by 2 bases and J by 5 bases, leaving 13 bases between them. This CDR3 spans 15 amino acids. The CDR3 DNA follows: TGTGCCATCAGTGAGGCGCCCGGGACCAACAATGAGCAGTTCTTC. Amino acids: CAISEAPGTNNEQFF.

The gene calls are TRBV5-1 and TRBJ2-3; TRBD2 might be the D (6 bases). V lost 4 bases and J 2 bases, leaving 23 bases between the germline ends. Germline CDR1 SGHRS, CDR2 YFSETQ. This CDR3 region has 18 residues. The DNA for the CDR3 is TGCGCCAGCAGCGGGACTCAGAGCGGGCTCACCCCCACAGATACGCAGTATTTT. Encoded protein: CASSGTQSGLTPTDTQYF.

This clonotype was detected many times. The V and J genes are TRBV5-5 and TRBJ2-5; D tentatively fits TRBD1 or TRBD2 (5 bases each). V lost 5 bases to trimming and J lost 4 bases, with 12 bases between them. Germline V lookup: CDR1 SGHKS, CDR2 YYEKEE (reference sequence). The CDR3 length is 13 residues. The CDR3 DNA follows: TGTGCCAGCAGTTTAGCAGGGACAGAGACCCAGTACTTC. Amino acid sequence: CASSLAGTETQYF. The entire variable domain, with the rest obtained from reference TRBV5-5 and TRBJ2-5, is as follows: DAGVTQSPTHLIKTRGQQVTLRCSPISGHKSVSWYQQVLGQGPQFIFQYYEKEERGRGNFPDRFSARQFPNYSSELNVNALLLGDSALYLCASSLAGTETQYFGPGTRLLVL.

In its sample, this clonotype was seen many times. This rearrangement joins TRBV3-1 to TRBJ2-1, with a weak D call TRBD2 (5 bases). The CDR3 spans 14 residues. V lost 2 bases to trimming and J lost 9 bases, with 14 bases between them. Germline assignment: CDR1 LGHDT and CDR2 YNNKEL (reference sequence). CDR3 sequence: CASSQPPGRGEQFF. CDR3 DNA: TGTGCCAGCAGCCAACCCCCCGGACGGGGTGAGCAGTTCTTC.

This clonotype was counted ten times or more. The genes are TRBV29-1 and TRBJ2-5; tentatively, D is TRBD1 or TRBD2 (5 bases each). The CDR3 covers 14 residues. The V end was cut by 4 bases, the J end by 5 bases, with 17 bases between. Germline V gives CDR1 SQVTM, CDR2 ANQGSEA. The CDR3 here is CSVGARLREETQYF. The CDR3 bases are TGCAGCGTTGGTGCCAGGCTCAGGGAGGAGACCCAGTACTTC. The whole variable domain, filled in from reference TRBV29-1 and TRBJ2-5, reads SAVISQKPSRDICQRGTSLTIQCQVDSQVTMMFWYRQQPGQSLTLIATANQGSEATYESGFVIDKFPISRPNLTFSTLTVSNMSPEDSSIYLCSVGARLREETQYFGPGTRLLVL.

This chain joins TRBV7-2 and TRBJ2-3; 12 bases agree with TRBD2. Germline CDR1 SGHTA, CDR2 FQGNSA. The CDR3 is 18 amino acids. V was pared by 5 bases and J by 2 bases, with 11 bases of the junction left unmatched. CDR3 DNA: TGTGCCAGCAGCCCCAGAGGGACTAGCGGGCACACCACAGATACGCAGTATTTT. Translation gives CASSPRGTSGHTTDTQYF.

The table lists this clonotype with many counts. This chain uses TRBV20-1 with TRBJ2-1, with 9 bases aligning to TRBD2. The CDR3 has 16 residues. The J segment lost 1 base and the V segment lost 1 base, leaving 5 bases of the junction unmatched. CDR1 and CDR2 (germline): DFQATT, SNEGSKA (reference sequence). The CDR3 spells CSARGLAAGSYNEQFF. The CDR3, as DNA: TGCAGTGCTAGAGGACTAGCGGCAGGATCCTACAATGAGCAGTTCTTC.

This clonotype was seen only a few times. V is TRBV24-1 and J is TRBJ2-1; the D is unclear. Trimming pared 3 bases from V and 6 bases from J, leaving 5 bases between. The CDR3 contains 12 residues. CDR1 is KGHDR and CDR2 is SFDVKD in the germline V gene. CDR3 in amino acids: CATSDRTNEQFF. In DNA form, the CDR3 reads TGTGCCACCAGTGATCGAACCAATGAGCAGTTCTTC.

This clonotype was picked up a small number of times. This chain uses TRBV10-3 with TRBJ2-3, with a tentative D call TRBD1 (5 bases). Per germline, CDR1 ENHRY and CDR2 SYGVKD. V lost 6 bases and J lost 5, with 9 bases in between. This CDR3 is 12 amino acids long. The CDR3 nucleotides are TGTGCCATCAGCCAGACAGTAGATACGCAGTATTTT. As protein: CAISQTVDTQYF.

The chain joins TRBV5-1 to TRBJ2-6; D uncertain. This CDR3 spans 16 amino acids. V was clipped by 5 bases and J by 4 bases, with 16 bases between them. Germline CDR1 is SGHRS and CDR2 is YFSETQ. CDR3 amino acids: CASSPSLPGGANVLTF. The DNA for the CDR3 is TGCGCCAGCAGTCCATCCCTACCAGGAGGGGCCAACGTCCTGACTTTC.

V usage is TRBV12-5 and J usage is TRBJ1-2; the match to TRBD1 covers 10 bases. Trimming removed 0 bases from V and 6 bases from J; junction bases left unmatched: 10. The CDR3 sequence is 17 residues long. Germline V gene data show CDR1 as LGHNT and CDR2 as FRNRAP. CDR3 DNA: TGTGCTAGTGGTTTGGTACCGGTTGAAGGGACAGGGGATGGCTACACCTTC. Translated: CASGLVPVEGTGDGYTF. The variable domain in full, with the rest retrieved from reference TRBV12-5 and TRBJ1-2, is DARVTQTPRHKVTEMGQEVTMRCQPILGHNTVFWYRQTMMQGLELLAYFRNRAPLDDSGMPKDRFSAEMPDATLATLKIQPSEPRDSAVYFCASGLVPVEGTGDGYTFGSGTRLTVV.

In this sample, this clonotype turned up a few times. V and J are TRBV12-3 or TRBV12-4 and TRBJ2-1, with 12 bases fitting TRBD2. Trimming took 6 bases from V and 7 from J; bases not matched to a gene: 13. The CDR3 loop spans 17 amino acids. The chain's CDR3 is CASRTLAGGPSRNEQFF. CDR3 DNA: TGTGCCAGCAGAACCCTAGCGGGAGGGCCCTCGCGGAATGAGCAGTTCTTC.

This clonotype has ten or more counts. This sequence joins TRBV5-1 and TRBJ2-3, with 7 bases lining up with TRBD2. J lost 0 bases, V lost 0 bases, and 1 base had no gene match. Germline values: CDR1 SGHRS, CDR2 YFSETQ. The CDR3 has 15 residues. The CDR3 DNA reads TGCGCCAGCAGCTTGGACGGGAGGAGCACAGATACGCAGTATTTT. As protein: CASSLDGRSTDTQYF.

This clonotype appeared a few times. The CDR3 loop reads CASSSRTSERHEQYF. The CDR3 DNA sequence: TGTGCCAGCAGTTCCCGGACTAGCGAAAGGCACGAGCAGTACTTC. The genes are TRBV5-5 and TRBJ2-7; the match to TRBD2 covers 9 bases. The V segment lost 5 bases and the J segment 5 bases; nucleotides outside the gene matches: 11. The length of the CDR3 is 15 residues. CDR1 is SGHKS, CDR2 YYEKEE, per germline (reference sequence).

This clonotype turned up a few times. J is TRBJ2-4 and V is TRBV4-1, with 7 bases lining up with TRBD1. The germline V gene encodes CDR1 MGHRA and CDR2 YSYEKL. V shed 2 bases and J 7 bases; nucleotides not matched to a gene: 14. The CDR3 totals 17 residues. The chain's CDR3 is CASSQSEFPGRGNIQYF. DNA of the CDR3: TGCGCCAGCAGCCAATCGGAATTCCCCGGCAGGGGGAACATTCAGTACTTC.

This clonotype has a count of ten or more. The V gene is TRBV5-1, the J gene TRBJ2-7; 11 bases are a match to TRBD2. V shed 4 bases and J 0 bases; nucleotides not matched to a gene: 3. Germline CDR1 is SGHRS and CDR2 is YFSETQ. This CDR3 region has 15 residues. In nucleotides, the CDR3 is TGCGCCAGCAGCAAGGGACTAGCGGCCTCCTACGAGCAGTACTTC. It encodes CASSKGLAASYEQYF.

This clonotype was found a few times. The rearrangement joins TRBV5-5 to TRBJ2-1; tentatively, D is TRBD2 (7 bases). V was cut by 4 bases and J by 12 bases, with 20 bases left in between. Germline V gives CDR1 SGHKS, CDR2 YYEKEE (reference sequence). The CDR3 runs to 14 residues. The CDR3 nucleotides read TGTGCCAGCAGCGGGGGGGGCTACCTGGCGGGGCAGTTCTTC. It specifies CASSGGGYLAGQFF.

This rearrangement joins TRBV18 to TRBJ2-3, with 8 bases identical to TRBD2. This CDR3 has 17 amino acids. Germline V gives CDR1 KGHSH, CDR2 LQKENI. Trimming at V came to 6 bases and at J to 2 bases, leaving 13 bases not matched to a gene. CDR3 amino acids: CASSPLGRGRTTDTQYF. The CDR3 region has the DNA TGTGCCAGCTCCCCTTTAGGCCGCGGGAGGACCACAGATACGCAGTATTTT.

The rearrangement links TRBV7-9 to TRBJ1-1; D is ambiguous. V gave up 5 bases and J gave up 6 bases, with 10 bases separating them. CDR1 SEHNR and CDR2 FQNEAQ come from the germline V gene (reference sequence). The CDR3 runs to 12 residues. CDR3 amino acids: CASSPREAEAFF. In DNA, the CDR3 is TGTGCCAGCAGCCCGAGGGAGGCTGAAGCTTTCTTT.

The rearrangement joins TRBV6-4 to TRBJ2-7; 9 bases align to TRBD2. The CDR3 runs 13 residues. V lost 6 bases, J lost 2 bases, and 2 bases stayed unmatched. The germline CDR1 and CDR2 sequences are MRHNA and SNTAGT. The CDR3 nucleotides read TGTGCCAGCAGCCGGACTAGCGCCTACGAGCAGTACGTC. This gives the protein CASSRTSAYEQYV.

The chain recombines TRBV13 with TRBJ2-7, with 13 nucleotides matching TRBD2. After removal of 5 bases from V and 5 bases from J, the junction contained 9 bases not matched to a gene. Germline assignment: CDR1 PRHDT and CDR2 FYEKMQ (reference sequence). This CDR3 contains 16 residues. CDR3 nucleotides: TGTGCCAGCAGCGTACTAGCGGGAGGGCCAGGCCACGAGCAGTACTTC. As protein: CASSVLAGGPGHEQYF.

This clonotype was recorded at least ten times. The chain recombines TRBV20-1 with TRBJ2-5, with TRBD2 matching over 12 bases. Germline loops: CDR1 DFQATT, CDR2 SNEGSKA (reference sequence). The CDR3 length is 15 residues. The V and J ends lost 6 bases and 5 bases, in that order; junction bases with no gene match: 10. For the CDR3, the DNA is TGCAGTGCCCCGACTAGCGGGAGAGGGGGGGAGACCCAGTACTTC. It yields the protein CSAPTSGRGGETQYF.

This clonotype was observed a handful of times. CDR3 bases: TGTGCCAGCAGCCTCGGGGAGAACTCCTACAATGAGCAGTTCTTC. This translates into CASSLGENSYNEQFF. This sequence joins TRBV4-2 and TRBJ2-1, with D possibly TRBD2 on 5 matching bases. Trimming removed 4 bases from V and 0 bases from J, with 10 bases in between. The CDR3 is 15 residues long. Looked up from germline, CDR1 is LGHNA and CDR2 is YNFKEQ.